This record looks at one TCR beta chain sequence and its context. Its antigen is currently unknown. The entry originates in a study of CD4 T cells in relation to SARS-CoV-2 and coronaviruses. J was trimmed by 9 bases and V by 3 bases; bases with no gene match: 4. Per germline, CDR1 LGHNA and CDR2 YSLEER. The CDR3 length is 13 residues. The repertoire was sequenced with immunoSEQ multiplex PCR; TCRdb's copy has only in-frame clones and lacks some. The repertoire has about 11,000 clones, about 68% of them found once; the top ten carry approximately 19%. The unexposed donors gave CD4+ T cells in about 2010-2019, prior to COVID-19. The cells were cultured for approximately ten days before CD4+ T cells were isolated.

The sample consisted of CD4+ T cells from PBMCs, cultured in vitro. The clonotype was recovered from a human donor in good health. J is TRBJ2-1 and V is TRBV4-3, with 8 bases matching TRBD2. CDR3: CASSQTSVGEQFF. DNA of the CDR3: TGCGCCAGCAGCCAGACTAGCGTCGGTGAGCAGTTCTTC.